The 14 T cell receptor beta chains in this list originate from one sample, sequenced in a study of shared clonotypes between healthy human individuals. Profiled with immunoSEQ multiplex PCR; TCRdb holds only in-frame clones, not every one. The table lists 950,000 to 1,100,000 clones, around 76% of them singletons, with approximately 1.5% in the top ten. Sequencing was done on a sample of memory CD4+ T cells sorted from blood. Regarding subset: CD45RA-negative fraction. The receptors shown here come from a man aged 18 to 30 in good health.

The rearrangement uses TRBV5-4 and TRBJ1-1, with 9 nucleotides matching TRBD1. Germline V gene lookup returns CDR1 SGHNT and CDR2 YYREEE (reference sequence). V was pared by 4 bases and J by 1 base, with 8 bases of the junction left unmatched. The CDR3 is 16 residues long. The CDR3 is CASSPGQGITNTEAFF. The CDR3 coding sequence is TGTGCCAGCAGCCCAGGACAGGGGATTACGAACACTGAAGCTTTCTTT.

With regard to this clone: Other DNA variants within this sample encode the same CDR3. CDR3 in DNA: TGTGCCAGCAGCTCCGGACTTCCATACGAGCAGTACTTC. It yields the protein CASSSGLPYEQYF. The chain combines TRBV5-6 with TRBJ2-7; possibly TRBD2 for D (5 bases). CDR1 is SGHDT, CDR2 YYEEEE, per germline. The CDR3 extends over 13 amino acids. V was cut by 3 bases and J by 4 bases, with 11 bases left in between.

The CDR3 sequence is CASSLGLAGGRDTQYF. The DNA for the CDR3 is TGTGCCAGCAGCCTAGGACTAGCGGGAGGAAGAGATACGCAGTATTTT. The chain has TRBV11-2 and TRBJ2-3, with TRBD2 matching 14 bases. Trimming removed 5 bases from V and 5 bases from J; junction bases left unmatched: 6. Germline CDR1 reads SGHAT; CDR2 reads FQNNGV. This CDR3 is built from 16 residues.

The chain couples TRBV5-6 to TRBJ2-5; no clear D gene. CDR1 is SGHDT and CDR2 is YYEEEE in the germline V gene. This CDR3 has 15 amino acids. V dropped 5 bases and J dropped 5 bases, with 19 bases sitting between them. The CDR3 nucleotides read TGTGCCAGCAGGAGAGAGAGGACGTATTGGGAGACCCAGTACTTC. It specifies CASRRERTYWETQYF.

This clone was found a few times. This sample includes further DNA sequences coding for the same CDR3. The chain carries TRBV7-2 and TRBJ1-1, with 7 bases identical to TRBD1. The CDR3 runs to 13 residues. Trimming at V came to 3 bases and at J to 4 bases, leaving 2 bases not matched to a gene. Looked up from germline, CDR1 is SGHTA and CDR2 is FQGNSA. The CDR3 nucleotides are TGTGCCAGCAGCTTCAGGGGGGGCACTGAAGCTTTCTTT. As protein: CASSFRGGTEAFF. Full variable domain (missing parts from reference TRBV7-2 and TRBJ1-1): GAGVSQSPSNKVTEKGKDVELRCDPISGHTALYWYRQSLGQGLEFLIYFQGNSAPDKSGLPSDRFSAERTGGSVSTLTIQRTQQEDSAVYLCASSFRGGTEAFFGQGTRLTVV.

This clone was detected only once. The chain carries TRBV5-1 and TRBJ2-5; possible D gene TRBD1, 5 bases. V lost 7 bases and J 2 bases, leaving 21 bases between the germline ends. The CDR3 covers 16 residues. The V gene's germline CDR1 is SGHRS and CDR2 YFSETQ. The DNA of the CDR3 is TGCGCCAGCCATCTTCAGGGCCAGGGCCTACAAGAGACCCAGTACTTC. Its protein is CASHLQGQGLQETQYF.

This chain uses TRBV5-1 with TRBJ1-2; TRBD1 aligns across 9 bases. CDR1 is SGHRS, CDR2 YFSETQ, per germline. The CDR3 sequence is 14 residues long. V dropped 2 bases and J dropped 5; count of bases not matched to a gene: 4. DNA of the CDR3: TGCGCCAGCAGCTTAGAGGACAGGGGATATGGCTACACCTTC. Amino acids: CASSLEDRGYGYTF.

The chain employs TRBV5-4 and TRBJ1-6, with no clear D. Trimming cost V 4 bases and J 1 base, with 15 bases left between them. Germline V lookup: CDR1 SGHNT, CDR2 YYREEE (reference sequence). The length of the CDR3 is 17 residues. CDR3: CASSQDLEQSYNSPLHF. CDR3 nucleotides: TGTGCCAGCAGCCAGGACCTTGAACAGTCCTATAATTCACCCCTCCACTTT. Full variable domain (outside the CDR3, taken from reference TRBV5-4 and TRBJ1-6): ETGVTQSPTHLIKTRGQQVTLRCSSQSGHNTVSWYQQALGQGPQFIFQYYREEENGRGNFPPRFSGLQFPNYSSELNVNALELDDSALYLCASSQDLEQSYNSPLHFGNGTRLTVT.

This chain links TRBV2 with TRBJ1-6; 9 bases are shared with TRBD1. The V gene end was trimmed by 4 bases and the J gene end by 5 bases; junction bases not matched to a gene: 6. Germline lookup yields CDR1 SNHLY and CDR2 FYNNEI. The CDR3 runs to 16 residues. The chain's CDR3 is CASSVGQGGNNSPLHF. CDR3 DNA: TGTGCCAGCAGTGTGGGACAGGGAGGGAATAATTCACCCCTCCACTTT.

This clone has just one count. The likely explanation is a read error, given a far larger clone one base away. This sequence joins TRBV11-3 and TRBJ2-3; D uncertain. The V gene lost 6 bases and the J gene lost 1 base, with 5 bases spanning the gap. Germline CDR1 is SGHNT and CDR2 is YENEEA. The CDR3 contains 12 residues. The CDR3 DNA is TGTGCCAGCAGTGAGGGCACAGATACGCAGTATTTT. Its translation is CASSEGTDTQYF. Together with reference TRBV11-3 and TRBJ2-3, the CDR3 gives the full variable domain: EAGVVQSPRYKIIEKKQPVAFWCNPISGHNTLYWYLQNLGQGPELLIRYENEEAVDDSQLPKDRFSAERLKGVDSTLKIQPAELGDSAVYLCASSEGTDTQYFGPGTRLTVL.

The rearrangement links TRBV7-2 to TRBJ2-5; 8 bases are shared with TRBD1. Trimming took 5 bases from V and 7 from J; bases not matched to a gene: 12. The CDR3 runs to 15 residues. CDR1 is SGHTA and CDR2 is FQGNSA in the germline V gene. The CDR3 reads CASSQGTGTMRTQYF. DNA of the CDR3: TGTGCCAGCAGCCAAGGGACAGGTACTATGCGGACCCAGTACTTC.

The table lists this clone with a count of one. The chain uses TRBV9 and TRBJ2-1; 12 nucleotides agree with TRBD2. The V gene's germline CDR1 is SGDLS and CDR2 YYNGEE. This CDR3 is 18 amino acids long. Trimming cost V 2 bases and J 2 bases; bases outside gene matches: 8. CDR3 coding DNA: TGTGCCAGCAGCGTCCGACTAGCGGGAGTATCCACCTACAATGAGCAGTTCTTC. Protein sequence: CASSVRLAGVSTYNEQFF.

The chain carries TRBV6-5 and TRBJ2-3, with D perhaps being TRBD1 or TRBD2 (6 bases each). The V end was cut by 5 bases, the J end by 4 bases, with 16 bases between. The CDR3 has 15 amino acids. From germline, CDR1 is MNHEY and CDR2 SVGAGI. The CDR3 reads CASSMGGGGSDTQYF. The CDR3 DNA reads as TGTGCCAGCAGTATGGGGGGCGGAGGCTCAGATACGCAGTATTTT.

The rearrangement joins TRBV27 to TRBJ2-7; possibly TRBD2 for D (5 bases). CDR1 is MNHEY and CDR2 is SMNVEV in the germline V gene (reference sequence). V was pared by 5 bases and J by 6 bases, with 17 bases between. The CDR3 consists of 14 residues. CDR3 region: CASSEGRSASEQYF. In DNA, the CDR3 is TGTGCCAGCAGTGAGGGCCGTTCTGCTTCCGAGCAGTACTTC.